This TCR beta chain was identified in a study of a mutant IDH1 vaccine in newly diagnosed glioma. Looking at the study overall: Of the patients given treatment, approximately 62% were male and 37.5% were female, and a mean age of about 40 years was recorded.

On this clone itself: Its antigen is not identified.

Whole-study findings and limits: Vaccine-induced immune responses occurred in 80% to 95% of patients.

CDR3 length: 14 residues. Trimming took 6 bases from V and 1 from J, leaving 10 bases between them. Germline lookup yields CDR1 PRHDT and CDR2 FYEKMQ (reference sequence). Using immunoSEQ multiplex PCR, the repertoire was profiled, and TCRdb retains in-frame clones only, with some absent. Of over 80,000 clones listed, about 90% were seen once; the top ten hold under 0.7%. Time point described: baseline, week 1 (first vaccination visit). Documented treatment: pre-vaccination baseline after standard-of-care therapy. Sample: PBMCs, taken from a glioma patient treated with radiotherapy, temozolomide or both. This rearrangement joins TRBV13 to TRBJ2-4; perhaps TRBD1 as D (5 bases). This receptor was taken from a woman in her forties or fifties with glioma. The CDR3 nucleotides are TGTGCCAGCAGTTCGTCAGGGGCCAAAAACATTCAGTACTTC. This gives the protein CASSSSGAKNIQYF. Full variable domain (rest looked up from reference TRBV13 and TRBJ2-4): AAGVIQSPRHLIKEKRETATLKCYPIPRHDTVYWYQQGPGQDPQFLISFYEKMQSDKGSIPDRFSAQQFSDYHSELNMSSLELGDSALYFCASSSSGAKNIQYFGAGTRLSVL.